Sequencing of this T cell receptor (beta chain) was carried out in a study of T cell repertoires in ileal Crohn's disease. Repertoires were generated with immunoSEQ multiplex PCR, while TCRdb's copy carries only in-frame clones and drops some. Here the sample spans several thousand clones, roughly 92% being singletons. The TCR was taken from an adult with Crohn's disease. The sequenced material came from ileal tissue.

The CDR3 region is CASSGTSGIGEQFF. The CDR3 DNA sequence: TGTGCCAGCAGCGGGACTAGCGGGATCGGTGAGCAGTTCTTC. This chain connects TRBV7-3 to TRBJ2-1, with 13 bases identical to TRBD2. Germline loops: CDR1 SGHTA, CDR2 FQGTGA. The V gene end was trimmed by 5 bases and the J gene end by 9 bases; junction bases not matched to a gene: 4. The CDR3 consists of 14 residues.